These T cell receptor beta chains were read from a single sample in a study of blood T cell repertoires in COVID-19. Only in-frame clones appear in the TCRdb table, and some are missing; sequencing was by immunoSEQ multiplex PCR. The sample lists around 92,000 clones, under 85% occurring once. Sequenced material: peripheral blood. The receptors were sampled from an elderly woman with acute or convalescent COVID-19. Both conserved end residues are part of each CDR3. Fields, in order: D gene, J gene, clone size, V gene, CDR3 protein, CDR3 DNA. D genes are given only for firm matches. A clone size is listed for some rows: how often the clone was seen (once, few, many), or a class if it is expanded.

D gene: TRBD2; J gene: TRBJ2-1; clone size: -; V gene: TRBV7-3; CDR3 protein: CASSKRREAEQFF; CDR3 DNA: TGTGCCAGCAGTAAAAGACGGGAGGCTGAGCAGTTCTTC
D gene: TRBD2; J gene: TRBJ2-3; clone size: -; V gene: TRBV5-4; CDR3 protein: CASSSPSSGTHTDTQYF; CDR3 DNA: TGTGCCAGCAGCTCCCCAAGTAGCGGGACTCACACAGATACGCAGTATTTT
D gene: TRBD1; J gene: TRBJ1-1; clone size: -; V gene: TRBV7-9; CDR3 protein: CASPGQGGMNTEAFF; CDR3 DNA: TGTGCCAGCCCAGGACAGGGTGGCATGAACACTGAAGCTTTCTTT
D gene: TRBD1; J gene: TRBJ1-4; clone size: -; V gene: TRBV7-2; CDR3 protein: CASSPGQGGYEKLFF; CDR3 DNA: TGTGCCAGCAGCCCGGGACAGGGAGGTTATGAAAAACTGTTTTTT
D gene: TRBD1; J gene: TRBJ2-7; clone size: -; V gene: TRBV18; CDR3 protein: CASSPGDRGSYEQYF; CDR3 DNA: TGTGCCAGCTCACCTGGTGACAGGGGCTCCTACGAGCAGTACTTC
D gene: TRBD1; J gene: TRBJ1-2; clone size: -; V gene: TRBV28; CDR3 protein: CASSSGGQGYTF; CDR3 DNA: TGTGCCAGCAGTTCAGGGGGCCAAGGCTACACCTTC
D gene: TRBD1; J gene: TRBJ2-7; clone size: many; V gene: TRBV7-2; CDR3 protein: CASSLETGGYEQYF; CDR3 DNA: TGTGCCAGCAGCTTAGAGACAGGGGGCTACGAGCAGTACTTC
D gene: TRBD2; J gene: TRBJ2-7; clone size: -; V gene: TRBV3-1/TRBV3-2; CDR3 protein: CASSHPTSGAYEQYF; CDR3 DNA: TGTGCCAGCAGCCATCCCACTAGCGGAGCCTACGAGCAGTACTTC
D gene: -; J gene: TRBJ2-2; clone size: -; V gene: TRBV19; CDR3 protein: CASSIQGNTGELFF; CDR3 DNA: TGTGCCAGTAGTATACAGGGAAACACCGGGGAGCTGTTTTTT
D gene: -; J gene: TRBJ1-5; clone size: -; V gene: TRBV18; CDR3 protein: CASSPGDQPQHF; CDR3 DNA: TGTGCCAGCTCACCAGGAGACCAGCCCCAGCATTTT
D gene: TRBD1; J gene: TRBJ1-3; clone size: -; V gene: TRBV6-5; CDR3 protein: CASRGTGSGNTIYF; CDR3 DNA: TGTGCCAGCAGAGGGACAGGGTCAGGAAACACCATATATTTT
D gene: TRBD1; J gene: TRBJ1-1; clone size: -; V gene: TRBV18; CDR3 protein: CASSPDRVNTEAFF; CDR3 DNA: TGTGCCAGCTCTCCCGACAGGGTGAACACTGAAGCTTTCTTT
D gene: TRBD2; J gene: TRBJ2-1; clone size: -; V gene: TRBV28; CDR3 protein: CASSLPGGRDEQFF; CDR3 DNA: TGTGCCAGCAGTTTACCGGGGGGGAGGGATGAGCAGTTCTTC
D gene: -; J gene: TRBJ2-5; clone size: -; V gene: TRBV6-6; CDR3 protein: CASSTPQEFKETQYF; CDR3 DNA: TGTGCCAGCAGCACCCCACAGGAATTCAAAGAGACCCAGTACTTC
D gene: TRBD1; J gene: TRBJ1-5; clone size: -; V gene: TRBV2; CDR3 protein: CASSQTGENQPQHF; CDR3 DNA: TGTGCCAGCAGTCAGACAGGGGAAAATCAGCCCCAGCATTTT
D gene: TRBD1; J gene: TRBJ2-3; clone size: -; V gene: TRBV6-6; CDR3 protein: CASWGQLSSTDTQYF; CDR3 DNA: TGTGCCAGCTGGGGACAGCTTTCTAGCACAGATACGCAGTATTTT
D gene: TRBD2; J gene: TRBJ2-1; clone size: -; V gene: TRBV7-2; CDR3 protein: CASSVWAGGGMEQFF; CDR3 DNA: TGTGCCAGCAGCGTGTGGGCTGGGGGGGGAATGGAGCAGTTCTTC
D gene: TRBD1; J gene: TRBJ2-4; clone size: -; V gene: TRBV28; CDR3 protein: CASSSGTGLGAKNIQYF; CDR3 DNA: TGTGCCAGCAGTTCAGGGACAGGGTTAGGGGCCAAAAACATTCAGTACTTC
D gene: -; J gene: TRBJ1-2; clone size: once; V gene: TRBV3-1/TRBV3-2; CDR3 protein: CASSRLGGAGGYTF; CDR3 DNA: TGTGCCAGCAGCCGCCTTGGGGGGGCGGGGGGCTACACCTTC
D gene: TRBD1; J gene: TRBJ1-3; clone size: few; V gene: TRBV5-4; CDR3 protein: CASSLEGASGNTIYF; CDR3 DNA: TGTGCCAGCAGCTTGGAGGGGGCAAGTGGAAACACCATATATTTT
D gene: TRBD1; J gene: TRBJ2-7; clone size: -; V gene: TRBV19; CDR3 protein: CASSIDRSGGLGEQYF; CDR3 DNA: TGTGCCAGTAGTATAGATAGGTCAGGGGGCCTCGGCGAGCAGTACTTC
D gene: -; J gene: TRBJ2-7; clone size: -; V gene: TRBV7-2; CDR3 protein: CASGQTPYEQYF; CDR3 DNA: TGTGCCAGCGGGCAAACCCCCTACGAGCAGTACTTC
D gene: TRBD1; J gene: TRBJ1-3; clone size: -; V gene: TRBV18; CDR3 protein: CASSPNSGTGHGNTIYF; CDR3 DNA: TGTGCCAGCTCACCAAATTCCGGGACAGGGCATGGAAACACCATATATTTT
D gene: -; J gene: TRBJ2-7; clone size: -; V gene: TRBV1; CDR3 protein: CTSSQDAGTGSYEQYF; CDR3 DNA: TGCACCAGCAGCCAAGACGCCGGGACAGGGTCATACGAGCAGTACTTC
D gene: TRBD1; J gene: TRBJ1-5; clone size: -; V gene: TRBV4-1; CDR3 protein: CASSHRTGLLRAQHF; CDR3 DNA: TGCGCCAGCAGCCACCGGACAGGACTGTTGCGCGCCCAGCATTTT
D gene: -; J gene: TRBJ1-2; clone size: few; V gene: TRBV9; CDR3 protein: CASSVVQGSGYTF; CDR3 DNA: TGTGCCAGCAGCGTAGTACAGGGAAGTGGCTACACCTTC
D gene: -; J gene: TRBJ1-5; clone size: once; V gene: TRBV28; CDR3 protein: CASRLAVKNQPQHF; CDR3 DNA: TGTGCCAGCAGGTTGGCAGTGAAGAATCAGCCCCAGCATTTT
D gene: TRBD1; J gene: TRBJ2-3; clone size: -; V gene: TRBV3-1/TRBV3-2; CDR3 protein: CASSTGTGGRMQYF; CDR3 DNA: TGTGCCAGCAGCACTGGGACAGGGGGCCGTATGCAGTATTTT
D gene: TRBD2; J gene: TRBJ2-1; clone size: few; V gene: TRBV19; CDR3 protein: CASSITSGSDEQFF; CDR3 DNA: TGTGCCAGTAGTATCACTAGCGGGAGTGATGAGCAGTTCTTC
D gene: TRBD2; J gene: TRBJ2-3; clone size: -; V gene: TRBV20-1; CDR3 protein: CSASLAGVLDTQYF; CDR3 DNA: TGCAGTGCTAGTCTAGCGGGAGTTCTTGATACGCAGTATTTT
D gene: -; J gene: TRBJ1-1; clone size: -; V gene: TRBV19; CDR3 protein: CASRTEGDTEAFF; CDR3 DNA: TGTGCCAGTAGGACTGAGGGGGACACTGAAGCTTTCTTT